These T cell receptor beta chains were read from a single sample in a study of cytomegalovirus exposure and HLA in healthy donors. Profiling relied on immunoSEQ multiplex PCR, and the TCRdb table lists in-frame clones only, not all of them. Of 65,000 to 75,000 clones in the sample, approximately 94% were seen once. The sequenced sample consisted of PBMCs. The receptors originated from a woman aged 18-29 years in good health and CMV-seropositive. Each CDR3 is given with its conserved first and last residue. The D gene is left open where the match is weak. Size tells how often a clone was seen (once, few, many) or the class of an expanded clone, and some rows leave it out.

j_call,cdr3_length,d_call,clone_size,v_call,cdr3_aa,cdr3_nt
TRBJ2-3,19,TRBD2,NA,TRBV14,CASSQDISTSGPPGDTQYF,TGTGCCAGCAGCCAAGATATTAGTACTAGCGGGCCACCCGGGGATACGCAGTATTTT
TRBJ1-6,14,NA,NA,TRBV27,CASSGQLYNSPLHF,TGTGCCAGCTCCGGACAGCTTTATAATTCACCCCTCCACTTT
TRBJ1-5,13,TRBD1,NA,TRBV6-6,CASSTGVVQPQHF,TGTGCCAGCAGCACAGGGGTTGTTCAGCCCCAGCATTTT
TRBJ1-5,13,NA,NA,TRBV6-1,CASSEVANQPQHF,TGTGCCAGCAGTGAAGTAGCGAATCAGCCCCAGCATTTT
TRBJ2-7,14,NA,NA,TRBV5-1,CASSQGGLFCEQYF,TGCGCCAGCAGCCAGGGAGGCCTCTTTTGCGAGCAGTACTTC
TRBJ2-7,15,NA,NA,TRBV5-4,CASSLEAGQDYEQYF,TGTGCCAGCAGCTTGGAGGCAGGCCAGGACTACGAGCAGTACTTC
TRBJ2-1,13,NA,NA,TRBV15,CATSREVGREQFF,TGTGCCACCAGCAGAGAGGTAGGGAGAGAGCAGTTCTTC
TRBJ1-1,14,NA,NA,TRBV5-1,CASSLDSIPTEAFF,TGCGCCAGCAGCTTGGACAGCATCCCGACTGAAGCTTTCTTT
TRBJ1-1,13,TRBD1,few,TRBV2,CASSDNRGSEAFF,TGTGCCAGCAGTGATAACAGGGGCTCTGAAGCTTTCTTT
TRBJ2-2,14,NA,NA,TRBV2,CASSEVRNTGELFF,TGTGCCAGCAGTGAAGTGAGGAACACCGGGGAGCTGTTTTTT
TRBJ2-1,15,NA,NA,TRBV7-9,CASSLQGGPANEQFF,TGTGCCAGCAGCTTACAGGGGGGACCAGCGAATGAGCAGTTCTTC
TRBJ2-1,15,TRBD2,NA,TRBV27,CASSFGLAGGGEQFF,TGTGCCAGCAGTTTCGGACTAGCGGGAGGGGGTGAGCAGTTCTTC
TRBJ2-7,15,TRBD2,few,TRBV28,CASSLGTSGTYEQYF,TGTGCCAGCAGTTTAGGGACTAGCGGGACCTACGAGCAGTACTTC
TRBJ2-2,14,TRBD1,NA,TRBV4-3,CASSLDRGYGELFF,TGCGCCAGCAGCCTGGACAGGGGTTACGGGGAGCTGTTTTTT
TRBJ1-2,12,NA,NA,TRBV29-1,CSVEVAVYGYTF,TGCAGCGTTGAAGTGGCCGTATATGGCTACACCTTC
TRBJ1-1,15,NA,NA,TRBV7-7,CASSLELLRNTEAFF,TGTGCTAGCAGCTTAGAACTGTTACGAAACACTGAAGCTTTCTTT
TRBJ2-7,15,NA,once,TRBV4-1,CASSQGGGGLYEQYF,TGCGCCAGCAGCCAAGGTGGCGGGGGCCTCTACGAGCAGTACTTC
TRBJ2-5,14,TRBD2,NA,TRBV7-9,CASSLIPSGGTLDF,TGTGCCAGCAGCTTGATCCCCAGCGGGGGCACGCTCGACTTC
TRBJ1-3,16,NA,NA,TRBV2,CASNRGPPNSGNTIYF,TGTGCCAGCAACCGAGGCCCACCAAACTCCGGAAACACCATATATTTT
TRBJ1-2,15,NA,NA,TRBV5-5,CASSPRRGINYGYTF,TGTGCCAGCAGCCCGAGGAGGGGTATAAACTATGGCTACACCTTC
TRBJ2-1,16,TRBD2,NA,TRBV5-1,CASSLTGPGGGDEQFF,TGCGCCAGCAGCTTAACCGGACCGGGCGGGGGGGATGAGCAGTTCTTC
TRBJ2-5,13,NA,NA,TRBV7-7,CASSHGFGETQYF,TGTGCTAGCAGCCACGGGTTCGGCGAGACCCAGTACTTC
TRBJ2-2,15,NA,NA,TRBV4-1,CASSQEPASTGELFF,TGCGCCAGCAGCCAAGAGCCGGCTAGCACCGGGGAGCTGTTTTTT
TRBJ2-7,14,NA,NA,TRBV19,CATSELGSSYEQYF,TGTGCCACATCTGAACTAGGGTCTTCCTACGAGCAGTACTTC
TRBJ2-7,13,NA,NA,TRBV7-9,CASSVEGVGRQYF,TGTGCCAGCAGCGTAGAGGGGGTCGGGCGGCAGTACTTC
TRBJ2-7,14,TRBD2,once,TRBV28,CASIAGGPSYEQYF,TGTGCCAGCATTGCGGGAGGGCCCTCCTACGAGCAGTACTTC
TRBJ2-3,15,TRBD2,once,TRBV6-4,CASSIAGEGTDTQYF,TGTGCCAGCAGCATAGCGGGAGAAGGCACAGATACGCAGTATTTT
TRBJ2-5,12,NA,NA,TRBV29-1,CSVVADQETQYF,TGCAGCGTTGTGGCAGACCAAGAGACCCAGTACTTC
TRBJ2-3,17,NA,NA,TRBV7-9,CASSLGWGDRSTDTQYF,TGTGCCAGCAGCTTAGGTTGGGGGGACAGAAGCACAGATACGCAGTATTTT
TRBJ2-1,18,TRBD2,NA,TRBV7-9,CASSFLAGDLTLYNEQFF,TGTGCCAGCAGCTTCTTAGCGGGAGACCTCACGCTCTACAATGAGCAGTTCTTC
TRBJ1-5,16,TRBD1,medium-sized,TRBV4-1,CASSQEGTGSYQPQHF,TGCGCCAGCAGCCAAGAAGGGACAGGATCTTATCAGCCCCAGCATTTT
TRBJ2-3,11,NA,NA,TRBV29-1,CSVEYGDTQYF,TGCAGCGTTGAATACGGTGATACGCAGTATTTT
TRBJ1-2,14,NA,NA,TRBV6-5,CASSYRRRSIGYTF,TGTGCCAGCAGTTACCGCCGGAGATCTATCGGCTACACCTTC
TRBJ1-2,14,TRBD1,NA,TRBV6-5,CASRPGQGEGGYTF,TGTGCCAGCAGACCAGGACAGGGAGAGGGTGGCTACACCTTC
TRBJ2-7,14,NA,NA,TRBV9,CASSSTGTNYEQYF,TGTGCCAGCAGCTCCACCGGGACAAACTACGAGCAGTACTTC
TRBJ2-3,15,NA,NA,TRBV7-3,CASSLNQRSTDTQYF,TGTGCCAGCAGCTTAAATCAACGGTCCACAGATACGCAGTATTTT
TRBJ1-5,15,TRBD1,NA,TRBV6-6,CASSPQGAGNQPQHF,TGTGCCAGCAGTCCACAGGGGGCCGGCAATCAGCCCCAGCATTTT
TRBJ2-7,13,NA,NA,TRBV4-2,CASSPGILYEQYF,TGTGCCAGCAGCCCAGGGATTCTGTACGAGCAGTACTTC
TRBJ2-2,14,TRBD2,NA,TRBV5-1,CASSLAGGTGELFF,TGCGCCAGCAGCTTGGCGGGGGGTACCGGGGAGCTGTTTTTT
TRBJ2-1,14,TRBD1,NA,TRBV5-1,CASSSRDRDNEQFF,TGCGCCAGCAGCTCTAGGGACAGGGACAATGAGCAGTTCTTC
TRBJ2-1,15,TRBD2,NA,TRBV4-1,CASSPGVAGGGEQFF,TGCGCCAGCAGCCCCGGGGTAGCGGGGGGTGGTGAGCAGTTCTTC
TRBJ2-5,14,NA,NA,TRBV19,CASSIGGVSETQYF,TGTGCCAGTAGTATAGGGGGAGTTTCAGAGACCCAGTACTTC
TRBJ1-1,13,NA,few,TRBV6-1,CASRETLNTEAFF,TGTGCCAGCAGGGAGACCTTGAACACTGAAGCTTTCTTT
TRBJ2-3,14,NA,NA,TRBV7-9,CASSLAGGGDTQYF,TGTGCCAGCAGCTTAGCGGGAGGGGGAGATACGCAGTATTTT
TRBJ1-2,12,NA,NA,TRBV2,CASSERRRGYTF,TGTGCCAGCAGTGAGAGGCGGCGCGGCTACACCTTC
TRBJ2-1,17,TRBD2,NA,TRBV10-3,CAISRLAGTSSYNEQFF,TGTGCCATCAGTCGGCTAGCGGGGACGAGCTCCTACAATGAGCAGTTCTTC
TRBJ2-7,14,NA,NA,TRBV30,CAWSVPRVAYEQYF,TGTGCCTGGAGTGTACCCAGGGTAGCCTACGAGCAGTACTTC
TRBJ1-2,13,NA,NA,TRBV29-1,CSVEDDRIYGYTF,TGCAGCGTTGAAGATGACAGGATCTATGGCTACACCTTC
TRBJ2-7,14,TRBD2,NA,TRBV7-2,CASSFTRGAYEQYF,TGTGCCAGCAGCTTTACGCGGGGGGCCTACGAGCAGTACTTC
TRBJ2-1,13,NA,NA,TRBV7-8,CASSFHRENEQFF,TGTGCCAGCAGCTTCCACAGGGAAAATGAGCAGTTCTTC
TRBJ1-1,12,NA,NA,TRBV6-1,CASRELSSEAFF,TGTGCCAGCAGGGAACTTAGTTCTGAAGCTTTCTTT
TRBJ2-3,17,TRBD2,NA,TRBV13,CASSSSREAPATDTQYF,TGTGCCAGCAGCAGCTCGCGGGAGGCCCCCGCGACAGATACGCAGTATTTT
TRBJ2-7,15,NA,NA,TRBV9,CASSVEGRNPDEQYF,TGTGCCAGCAGCGTAGAAGGCAGGAACCCTGACGAGCAGTACTTC